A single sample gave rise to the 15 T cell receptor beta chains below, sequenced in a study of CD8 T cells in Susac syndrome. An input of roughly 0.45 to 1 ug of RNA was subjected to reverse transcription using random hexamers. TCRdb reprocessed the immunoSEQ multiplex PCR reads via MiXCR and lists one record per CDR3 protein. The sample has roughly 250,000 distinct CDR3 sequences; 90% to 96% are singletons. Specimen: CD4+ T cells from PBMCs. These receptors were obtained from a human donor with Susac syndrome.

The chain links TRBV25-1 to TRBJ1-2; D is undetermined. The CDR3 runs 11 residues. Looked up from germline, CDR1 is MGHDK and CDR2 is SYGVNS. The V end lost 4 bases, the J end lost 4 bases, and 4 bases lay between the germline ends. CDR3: CASSALYGYTF. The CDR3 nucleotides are TGTGCCAGCAGTGCTCTCTATGGCTACACCTTC.

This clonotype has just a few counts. CDR3 amino acids: CASRDRAQETQYF. CDR3 nucleotides: TGTGCCAGTAGGGACAGAGCCCAAGAGACCCAGTACTTC. The chain uses TRBV19 and TRBJ2-5, with TRBD1 as a possible D gene (6 bases). Trimming pared 6 bases from V and 1 base from J, leaving 9 bases between. There are 13 residues in the CDR3. In germline, CDR1 is LNHDA, CDR2 SQIVND (reference sequence).

CDR3 DNA sequence: TGTGCCACCAGCAGAGTGACAGGGAAGGTCTCTGGAAACACCATATATTTT. Translating it yields CATSRVTGKVSGNTIYF. The genes are TRBV15 and TRBJ1-3; 7 bases fit TRBD1. Unmatched junction bases numbered 6, after V lost 1 base and J lost 0 bases. The CDR3 consists of 17 residues. Germline V gene sequence: CDR1 LNHNV, CDR2 YYDKDF (reference sequence).

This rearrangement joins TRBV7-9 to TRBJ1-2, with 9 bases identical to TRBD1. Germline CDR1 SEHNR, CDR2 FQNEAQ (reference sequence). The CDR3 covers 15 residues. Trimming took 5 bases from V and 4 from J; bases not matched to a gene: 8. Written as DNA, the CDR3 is TGTGCCAGCAGCCGGACAGGGGACAGGAGCTATGGCTACACCTTC. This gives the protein CASSRTGDRSYGYTF.

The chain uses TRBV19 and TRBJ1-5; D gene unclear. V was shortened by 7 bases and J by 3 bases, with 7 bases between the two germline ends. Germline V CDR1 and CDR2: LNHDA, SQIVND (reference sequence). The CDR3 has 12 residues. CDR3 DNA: TGTGCCAGTACGGGGTTCAATCAGCCCCAGCATTTT. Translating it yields CASTGFNQPQHF.

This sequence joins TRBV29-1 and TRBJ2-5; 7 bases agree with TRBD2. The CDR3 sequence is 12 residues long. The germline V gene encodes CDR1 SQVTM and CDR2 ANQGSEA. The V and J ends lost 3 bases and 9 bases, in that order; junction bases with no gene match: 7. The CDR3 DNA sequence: TGCAGCGTTGACCCGGGGCGGGAGTCCCAGTACTTC. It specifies CSVDPGRESQYF. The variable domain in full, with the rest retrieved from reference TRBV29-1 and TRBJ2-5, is SAVISQKPSRDICQRGTSLTIQCQVDSQVTMMFWYRQQPGQSLTLIATANQGSEATYESGFVIDKFPISRPNLTFSTLTVSNMSPEDSSIYLCSVDPGRESQYFGPGTRLLVL.

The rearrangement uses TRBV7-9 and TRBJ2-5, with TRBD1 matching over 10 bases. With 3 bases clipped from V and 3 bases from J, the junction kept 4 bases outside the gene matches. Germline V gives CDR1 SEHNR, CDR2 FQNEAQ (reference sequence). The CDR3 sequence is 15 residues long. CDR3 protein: CASSFGQGVEETQYF. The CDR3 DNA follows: TGTGCCAGCAGCTTCGGACAGGGGGTGGAAGAGACCCAGTACTTC.

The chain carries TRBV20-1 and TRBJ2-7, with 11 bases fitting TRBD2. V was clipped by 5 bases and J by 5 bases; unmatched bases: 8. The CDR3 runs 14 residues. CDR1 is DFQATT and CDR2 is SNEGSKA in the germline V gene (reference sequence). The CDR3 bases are TGCAGTGCTCCCCTAGCGGGAGGCTTCCACGAGCAGTACTTC. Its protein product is CSAPLAGGFHEQYF.

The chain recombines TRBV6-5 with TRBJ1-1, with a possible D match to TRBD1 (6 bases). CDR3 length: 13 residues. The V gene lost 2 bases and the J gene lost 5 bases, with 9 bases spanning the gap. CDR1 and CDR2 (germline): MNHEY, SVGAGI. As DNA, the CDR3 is TGTGCCAGCAGTTACGGGCAGGGGACTGAAGCTTTCTTT. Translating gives CASSYGQGTEAFF.

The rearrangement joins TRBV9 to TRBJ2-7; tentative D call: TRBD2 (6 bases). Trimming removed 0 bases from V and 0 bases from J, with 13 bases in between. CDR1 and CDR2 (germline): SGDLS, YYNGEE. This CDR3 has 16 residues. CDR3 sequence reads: CASSVERAGHSYEQYF. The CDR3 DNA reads TGTGCCAGCAGCGTAGAACGAGCGGGCCACTCCTACGAGCAGTACTTC.

The CDR3 here is CASSFSGMHNEQFF. In DNA form, the CDR3 reads TGTGCCAGCAGTTTTAGCGGGATGCACAATGAGCAGTTCTTC. The chain has TRBV12-3 or TRBV12-4 and TRBJ2-1, with 8 nucleotides matching TRBD2. This CDR3 is 14 amino acids long. V trimming: 3 bases; J trimming: 5 bases; junction bases outside the gene matches: 3.

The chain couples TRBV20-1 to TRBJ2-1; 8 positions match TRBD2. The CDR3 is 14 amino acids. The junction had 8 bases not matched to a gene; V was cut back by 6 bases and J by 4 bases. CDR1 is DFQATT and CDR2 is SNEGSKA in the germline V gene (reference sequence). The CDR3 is CSAGTSPLYNEQFF. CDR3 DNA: TGCAGTGCAGGGACTAGTCCCCTTTACAATGAGCAGTTCTTC.

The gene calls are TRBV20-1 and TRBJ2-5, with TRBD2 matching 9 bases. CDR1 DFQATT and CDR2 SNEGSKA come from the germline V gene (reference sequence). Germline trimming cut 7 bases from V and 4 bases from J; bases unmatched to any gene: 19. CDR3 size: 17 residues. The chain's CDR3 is CSGLGQARAGGGETQYF. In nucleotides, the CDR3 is TGCAGTGGACTCGGGCAGGCGCGAGCGGGAGGCGGAGAGACCCAGTACTTC.

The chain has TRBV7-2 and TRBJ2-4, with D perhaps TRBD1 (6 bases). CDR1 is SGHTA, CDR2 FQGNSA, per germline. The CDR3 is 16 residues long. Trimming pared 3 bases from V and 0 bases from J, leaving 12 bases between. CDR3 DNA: TGTGCCAGCAGCTTCATCCGGGACATAGCCAAAAACATTCAGTACTTC. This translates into CASSFIRDIAKNIQYF.

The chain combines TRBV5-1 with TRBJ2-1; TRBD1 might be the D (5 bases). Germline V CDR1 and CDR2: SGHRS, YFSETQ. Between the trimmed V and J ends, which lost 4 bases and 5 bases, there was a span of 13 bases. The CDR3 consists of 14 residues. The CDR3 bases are TGCGCCAGCAGCGTGACAGAGACCAACAATGAGCAGTTCTTC. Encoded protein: CASSVTETNNEQFF.